The sequence of this TCR beta chain was determined in a study of blood T cell repertoires in COVID-19. Study details: Acute and convalescent COVID-19 specimens originated in the United States, Italy and Spain.

While infection was still active, Seattle patients were enrolled and then followed longitudinally. Germline CDR1 reads LGHNA; CDR2 reads YNFKEQ. The CDR3 is 16 residues long. Trimming stripped 0 bases from V and 5 bases from J, with 14 bases between. Sequencing used immunoSEQ multiplex PCR; TCRdb keeps in-frame clones, though not all of them. The table shows about 190,000 clones, with about 83% occurring only once. This sequence was found in a woman between 65 and 79 years old with COVID-19, enrolled during active disease. The sample consisted of peripheral blood. The chain couples TRBV4-2 to TRBJ2-1, with D possibly matching TRBD2 (6 bases). The CDR3 is CASSQDGAGGHNEQFF. CDR3 in DNA: TGTGCCAGCAGCCAAGACGGGGCCGGAGGGCACAATGAGCAGTTCTTC.